A selection of T cell receptor beta chains follows, all from one sample in a study of T cells in Graves' hyperthyroidism and ophthalmopathy. In TCRdb, the multiplex PCR reads were re-called with MiXCR into one record per CDR3 protein. The data hold about 640,000 distinct CDR3 sequences, with more than 20% observed a single time. The specimen was blood. The receptors come from a man aged 25-45 years with Graves' ophthalmopathy. CDR3s include the opening cysteine and the closing phenylalanine or tryptophan. Expanded clones are given a class, and other clones once, few, many or no size at all.

V,J,length,size,CDR3
TRBV2,TRBJ1-5,15,many,CASSEVSKGGQPQHF
TRBV5-1,TRBJ2-2,15,.,CASSERQGSTGELFF
TRBV12-3/TRBV12-4,TRBJ2-3,16,.,CASRPKGGGMADTQYF
TRBV27,TRBJ2-7,12,.,CASSSASHEQYF
TRBV12-3/TRBV12-4,TRBJ2-3,16,few,CASSFHGDRSTDTQYF
TRBV27,TRBJ2-3,15,.,CASSSSGTSTDTQYF
TRBV29-1,TRBJ1-1,15,.,CSVEGIGRMNTEAFF
TRBV3-1,TRBJ2-7,18,many,CASSQIGTSGRASYEQYF
TRBV6-1,TRBJ1-4,14,.,CASSRSTGDEKLFF
TRBV7-2,TRBJ2-1,14,.,CASSFLAGVHEQFF
TRBV20-1,TRBJ1-5,15,.,CSARDRDRVNQPQHF
TRBV2,TRBJ1-5,14,many,CASSEGQWDQPQHF
TRBV5-6,TRBJ2-5,15,few,CASKLGLAGEETQYF
TRBV11-2,TRBJ2-7,14,many,CASSDDRPAYEQYF
TRBV7-2,TRBJ2-3,19,few,CASSLGLAGGSFRTDTQYF
TRBV5-8,TRBJ2-7,13,many,CASSLAGRDEQYF
TRBV29-1,TRBJ1-1,14,many,CSVPPGQGNTEAFF
TRBV28,TRBJ2-7,14,.,CASSPQGRPYEQYF
TRBV9,TRBJ2-1,16,few,CASSAVPGLGKNEQFF
TRBV20-1,TRBJ2-6,14,.,CSALTHSGANVLTF
TRBV12-3/TRBV12-4,TRBJ2-2,13,few,CASSSQISGELFF
TRBV2,TRBJ2-3,13,.,CASSTRGTDTQYF
TRBV7-2,TRBJ1-2,12,many,CASTAANYGYTF
TRBV27,TRBJ2-2,15,.,CASKGGRGNTGELFF
TRBV12-3/TRBV12-4,TRBJ1-4,15,few,CASSPEWVGPEKLFF
TRBV24-1,TRBJ1-1,13,few,CANRLSTDTEAFF
TRBV7-9,TRBJ2-1,17,.,CASSQAPAGNLANEQFF
TRBV7-9,TRBJ2-2,15,.,CASSLGSQRGGELFF
TRBV3-1,TRBJ1-5,14,.,CASSRGPGTQPQHF
TRBV6-1,TRBJ1-5,17,many,CASSNGSPGTGYQPQHF
TRBV6-1,TRBJ2-7,14,.,CASRNPGTGIEQYF
TRBV12-3/TRBV12-4,TRBJ2-1,16,many,CASSPLGGRDYNEQFF
TRBV7-9,TRBJ1-5,14,.,CASSPGDNNQPQHF
TRBV11-3,TRBJ2-1,15,many,CASSLGGEPYNEQFF
TRBV19,TRBJ1-5,16,.,CASSTRMGRGAEAQHF
TRBV27,TRBJ2-5,13,.,CASSLYNGETQYF
TRBV7-3,TRBJ2-3,18,.,CASSLGSSGTGEQDTQYF
TRBV15,TRBJ1-1,13,.,CATSRDRHTEAFF
TRBV12-3/TRBV12-4,TRBJ2-1,16,many,CASSGGGLAGYNEQFF